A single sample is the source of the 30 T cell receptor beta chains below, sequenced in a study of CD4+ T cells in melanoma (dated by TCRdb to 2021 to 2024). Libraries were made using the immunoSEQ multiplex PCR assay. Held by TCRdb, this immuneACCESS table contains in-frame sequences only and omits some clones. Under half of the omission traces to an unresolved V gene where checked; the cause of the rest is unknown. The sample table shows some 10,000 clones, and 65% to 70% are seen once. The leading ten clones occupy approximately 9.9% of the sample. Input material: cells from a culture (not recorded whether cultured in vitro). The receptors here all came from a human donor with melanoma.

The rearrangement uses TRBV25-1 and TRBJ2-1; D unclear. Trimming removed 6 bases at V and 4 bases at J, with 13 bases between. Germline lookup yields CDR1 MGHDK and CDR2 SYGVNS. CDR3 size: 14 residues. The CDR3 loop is CASSKGSGYNEQFF. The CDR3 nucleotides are TGTGCCAGCAGCAAAGGGTCTGGGTACAATGAGCAGTTCTTC.

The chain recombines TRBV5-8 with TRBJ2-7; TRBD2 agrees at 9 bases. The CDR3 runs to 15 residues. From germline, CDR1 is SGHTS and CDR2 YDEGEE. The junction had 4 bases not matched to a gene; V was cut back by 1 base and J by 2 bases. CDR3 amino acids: CASSLPSGDTYEQYF. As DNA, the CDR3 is TGTGCCAGCAGCTTGCCTAGCGGGGATACCTACGAGCAGTACTTC.

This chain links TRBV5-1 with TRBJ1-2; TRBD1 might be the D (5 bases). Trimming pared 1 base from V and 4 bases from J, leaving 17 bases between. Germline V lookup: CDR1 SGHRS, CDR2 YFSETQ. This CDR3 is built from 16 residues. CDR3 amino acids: CASSLPKGAHPYGYTF. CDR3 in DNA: TGCGCCAGCAGCTTGCCTAAAGGGGCTCATCCCTATGGCTACACCTTC.

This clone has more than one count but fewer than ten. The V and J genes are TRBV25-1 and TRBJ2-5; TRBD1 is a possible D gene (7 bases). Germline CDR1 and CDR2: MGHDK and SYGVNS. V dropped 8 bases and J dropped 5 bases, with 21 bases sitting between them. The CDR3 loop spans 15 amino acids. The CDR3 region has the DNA TGTGCCAGCGCTCGGTGGCTCTCAGGGGGGGAGACCCAGTACTTC. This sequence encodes CASARWLSGGETQYF.

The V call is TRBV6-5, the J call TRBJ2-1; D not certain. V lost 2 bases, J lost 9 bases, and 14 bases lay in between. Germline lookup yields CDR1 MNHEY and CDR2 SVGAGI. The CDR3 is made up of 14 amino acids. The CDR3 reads CASSYAEWLGEQFF. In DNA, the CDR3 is TGTGCCAGCAGTTACGCGGAATGGCTCGGTGAGCAGTTCTTC.

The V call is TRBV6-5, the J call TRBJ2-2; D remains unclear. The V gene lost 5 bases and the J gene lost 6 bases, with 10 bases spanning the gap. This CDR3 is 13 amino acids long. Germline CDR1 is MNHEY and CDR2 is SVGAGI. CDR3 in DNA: TGTGCCAGCAGTCCGAGTCGGTCCGGGGAGCTGTTTTTT. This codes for CASSPSRSGELFF.

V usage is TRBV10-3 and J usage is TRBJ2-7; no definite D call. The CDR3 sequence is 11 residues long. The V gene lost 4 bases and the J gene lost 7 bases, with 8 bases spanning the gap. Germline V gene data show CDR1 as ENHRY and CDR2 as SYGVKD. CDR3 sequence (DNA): TGTGCCATCAGTGGCTGGAAGGAGCAGTACTTC. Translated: CAISGWKEQYF.

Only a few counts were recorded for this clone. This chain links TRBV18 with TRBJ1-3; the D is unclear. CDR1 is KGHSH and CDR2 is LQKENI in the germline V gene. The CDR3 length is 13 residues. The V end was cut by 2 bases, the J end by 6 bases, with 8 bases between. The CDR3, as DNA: TGTGCCAGCTCACCAGGCGACTTAAACACCATATATTTT. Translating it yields CASSPGDLNTIYF.

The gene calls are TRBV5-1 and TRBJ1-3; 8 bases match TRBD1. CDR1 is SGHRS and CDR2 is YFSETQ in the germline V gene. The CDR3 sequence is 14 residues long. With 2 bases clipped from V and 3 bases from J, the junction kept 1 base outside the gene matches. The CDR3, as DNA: TGCGCCAGCAGCTTAGGGACAGGTGGAAACACCATATATTTT. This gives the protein CASSLGTGGNTIYF.

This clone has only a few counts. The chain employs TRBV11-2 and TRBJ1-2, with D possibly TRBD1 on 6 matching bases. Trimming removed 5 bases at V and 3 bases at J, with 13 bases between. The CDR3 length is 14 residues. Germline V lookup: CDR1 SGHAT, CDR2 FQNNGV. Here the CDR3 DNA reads TGTGCCAGCAGCCGACAGGACAGAGACTATGGCTACACCTTC. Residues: CASSRQDRDYGYTF.

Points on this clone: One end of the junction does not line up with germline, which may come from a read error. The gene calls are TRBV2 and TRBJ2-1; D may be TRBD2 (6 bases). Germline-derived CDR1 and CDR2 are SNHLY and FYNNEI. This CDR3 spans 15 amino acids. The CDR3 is CASSAPRTIYTEQFF. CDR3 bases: TGTGCCAGCAGTGCCCCGAGGACTATTTACACTGAGCAGTTCTTC.

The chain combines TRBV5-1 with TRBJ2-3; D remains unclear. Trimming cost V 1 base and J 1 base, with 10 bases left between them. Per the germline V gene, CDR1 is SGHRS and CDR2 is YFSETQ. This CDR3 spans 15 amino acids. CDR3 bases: TGCGCCAGCAGCTTGATCCCCCCCGGCACAGATACGCAGTATTTT. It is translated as CASSLIPPGTDTQYF.

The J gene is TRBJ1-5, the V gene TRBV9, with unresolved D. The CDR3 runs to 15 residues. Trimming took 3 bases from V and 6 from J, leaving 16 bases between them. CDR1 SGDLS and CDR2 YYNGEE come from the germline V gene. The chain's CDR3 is CASSARAPRGQPQHF. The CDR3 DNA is TGTGCCAGCAGCGCCCGGGCCCCGCGCGGTCAGCCCCAGCATTTT.

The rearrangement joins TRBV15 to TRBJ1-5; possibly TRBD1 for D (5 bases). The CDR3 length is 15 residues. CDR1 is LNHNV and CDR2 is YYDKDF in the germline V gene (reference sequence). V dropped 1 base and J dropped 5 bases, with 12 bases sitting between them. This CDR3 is CATSRGGRKDQPQHF. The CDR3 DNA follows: TGTGCCACCAGCAGAGGGGGCAGAAAAGATCAGCCCCAGCATTTT.

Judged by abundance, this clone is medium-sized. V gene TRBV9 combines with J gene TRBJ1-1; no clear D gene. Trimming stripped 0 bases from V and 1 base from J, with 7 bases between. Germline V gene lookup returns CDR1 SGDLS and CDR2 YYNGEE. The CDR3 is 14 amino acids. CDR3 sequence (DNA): TGTGCCAGCAGCGTAGACACCCGGAACACTGAAGCTTTCTTT. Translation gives CASSVDTRNTEAFF.

The CDR3 DNA reads as TGCGCCAGCAGCGGGGCTAGCGGAAACAATGAGCAGTTCTTC. Amino acids: CASSGASGNNEQFF. V and J are TRBV10-1 and TRBJ2-1; 7 bases match TRBD2. CDR1 WNHNN and CDR2 SYGVQD come from the germline V gene (reference sequence). V lost 6 bases to trimming and J lost 5 bases; unmatched junction nucleotides: 7. The CDR3 has 14 residues.

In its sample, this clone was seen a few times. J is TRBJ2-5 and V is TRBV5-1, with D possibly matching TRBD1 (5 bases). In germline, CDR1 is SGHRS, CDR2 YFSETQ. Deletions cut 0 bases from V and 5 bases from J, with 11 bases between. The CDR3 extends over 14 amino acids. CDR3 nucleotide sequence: TGCGCCAGCAGCTTGGGACAGATGTCCGAGACCCAGTACTTC. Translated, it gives CASSLGQMSETQYF.

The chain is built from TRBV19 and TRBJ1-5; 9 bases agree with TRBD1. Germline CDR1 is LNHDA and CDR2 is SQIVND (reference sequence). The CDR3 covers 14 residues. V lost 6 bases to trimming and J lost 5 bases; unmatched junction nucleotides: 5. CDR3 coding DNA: TGTGCCAGTAGGTCCCGGGACAGGGATCAGCCCCAGCATTTT. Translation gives CASRSRDRDQPQHF.

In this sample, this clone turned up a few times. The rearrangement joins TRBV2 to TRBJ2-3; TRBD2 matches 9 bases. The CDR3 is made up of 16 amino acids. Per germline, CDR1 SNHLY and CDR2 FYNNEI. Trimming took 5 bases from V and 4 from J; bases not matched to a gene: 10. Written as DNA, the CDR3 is TGTGCCAGCAGTCCCATAAGCGGGGGGCTAGCAGATACGCAGTATTTT. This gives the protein CASSPISGGLADTQYF.

This CDR3 reads CASSKAGEVTEAFF. The CDR3 bases are TGTGCCAGCAGCAAAGCCGGGGAAGTAACTGAAGCTTTCTTT. This chain joins TRBV7-2 and TRBJ1-1, with unresolved D. Between the trimmed V and J ends, which lost 5 bases and 5 bases, there was a span of 15 bases. Germline V gives CDR1 SGHTA, CDR2 FQGNSA. CDR3 size: 14 residues.

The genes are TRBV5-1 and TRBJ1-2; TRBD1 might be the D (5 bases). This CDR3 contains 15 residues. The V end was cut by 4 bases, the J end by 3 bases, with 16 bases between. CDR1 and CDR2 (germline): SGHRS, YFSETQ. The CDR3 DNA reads TGCGCCAGCAGCAGGGAGTCGGGGGGGGACTATGGCTACACCTTC. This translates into CASSRESGGDYGYTF.

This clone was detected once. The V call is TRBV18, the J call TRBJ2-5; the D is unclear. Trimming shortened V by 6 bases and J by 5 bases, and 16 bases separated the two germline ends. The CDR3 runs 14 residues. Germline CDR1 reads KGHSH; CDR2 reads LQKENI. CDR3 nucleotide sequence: TGTGCCAGCTCGACCTTCGTCAAAAGGGAGACCCAGTACTTC. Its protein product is CASSTFVKRETQYF. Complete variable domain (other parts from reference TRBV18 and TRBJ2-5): NAGVMQNPRHLVRRRGQEARLRCSPMKGHSHVYWYRQLPEEGLKFMVYLQKENIIDESGMPKERFSAEFPKEGPSILRIQQVVRGDSAAYFCASSTFVKRETQYFGPGTRLLVL.

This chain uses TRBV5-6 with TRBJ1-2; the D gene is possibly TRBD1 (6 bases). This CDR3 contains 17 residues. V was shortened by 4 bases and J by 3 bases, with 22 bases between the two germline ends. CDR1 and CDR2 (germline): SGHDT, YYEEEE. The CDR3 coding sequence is TGTGCCAGCAGCCTTGGGTGGGGTGTAGGGGGAGACTATGGCTACACCTTC. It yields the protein CASSLGWGVGGDYGYTF.

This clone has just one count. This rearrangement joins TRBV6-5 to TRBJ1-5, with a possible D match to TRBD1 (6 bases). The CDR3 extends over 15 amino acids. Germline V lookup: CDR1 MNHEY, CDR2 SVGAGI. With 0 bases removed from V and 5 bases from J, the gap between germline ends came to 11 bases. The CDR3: CASSYSNRGYQPQHF. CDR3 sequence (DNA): TGTGCCAGCAGTTACTCGAATAGGGGGTATCAGCCCCAGCATTTT.

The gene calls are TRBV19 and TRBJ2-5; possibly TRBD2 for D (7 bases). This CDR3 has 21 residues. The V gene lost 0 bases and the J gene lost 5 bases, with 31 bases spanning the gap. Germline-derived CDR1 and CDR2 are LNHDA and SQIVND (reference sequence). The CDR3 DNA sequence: TGTGCCAGTAGTATAGATACGGGGAGGGGCCGCCCGGGGGGCATCCAGGAGACCCAGTACTTC. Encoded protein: CASSIDTGRGRPGGIQETQYF.

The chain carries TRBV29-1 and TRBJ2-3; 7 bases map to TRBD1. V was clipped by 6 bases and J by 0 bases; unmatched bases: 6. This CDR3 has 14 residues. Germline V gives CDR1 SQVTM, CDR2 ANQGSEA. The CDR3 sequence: CSVRTGQSTDTQYF. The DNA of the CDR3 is TGCAGCGTCCGTACGGGACAGAGCACAGATACGCAGTATTTT.

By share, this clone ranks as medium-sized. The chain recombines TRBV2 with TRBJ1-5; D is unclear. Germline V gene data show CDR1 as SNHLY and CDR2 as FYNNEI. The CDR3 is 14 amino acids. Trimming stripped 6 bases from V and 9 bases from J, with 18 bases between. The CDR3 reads CASSARLGDPPQHF. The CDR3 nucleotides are TGTGCCAGCAGCGCGAGACTGGGCGATCCGCCCCAGCATTTT.

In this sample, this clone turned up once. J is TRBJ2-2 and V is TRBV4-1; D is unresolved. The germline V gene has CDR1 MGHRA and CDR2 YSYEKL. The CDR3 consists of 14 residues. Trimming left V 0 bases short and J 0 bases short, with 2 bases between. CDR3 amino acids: CASSQDPNTGELFF. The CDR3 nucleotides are TGCGCCAGCAGCCAAGATCCGAACACCGGGGAGCTGTTTTTT.

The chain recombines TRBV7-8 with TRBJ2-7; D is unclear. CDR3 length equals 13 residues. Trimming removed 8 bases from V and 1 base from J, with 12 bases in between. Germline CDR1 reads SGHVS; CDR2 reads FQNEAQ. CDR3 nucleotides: TGTGCCAGCTCTCCCGTTTTTTCCTACGAGCAGTACTTC. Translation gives CASSPVFSYEQYF.

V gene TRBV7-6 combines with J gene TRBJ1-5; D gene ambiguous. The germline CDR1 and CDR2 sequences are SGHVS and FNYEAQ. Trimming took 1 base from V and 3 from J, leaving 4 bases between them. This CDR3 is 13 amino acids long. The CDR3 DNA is TGTGCCAGCAGCTTAGGGGTCAATCAGCCCCAGCATTTT. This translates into CASSLGVNQPQHF.